These T cell receptor beta chains were read from a single sample in a study of cytomegalovirus exposure and HLA in healthy donors. TCRdb keeps only in-frame clones here, not all; method: immunoSEQ multiplex PCR. The sample has 100,000 to 150,000 clones; roughly 18% are singletons. Sequences were obtained from PBMCs. All receptors come from a female donor in good health and CMV-seropositive. Both conserved end residues are part of each CDR3. The D gene is left open where the match is weak. The size entry is marked missing in some rows and otherwise reads once, few, many or a size class.

CDR3aa: CASSFGLAVRETQYF; CDR3nt: TGTGCCAGCAGCTTCGGACTAGCGGTAAGAGAGACCCAGTACTTC; j_gene: TRBJ2-5; v_gene: TRBV5-4; abundance: few; d_gene: TRBD2
CDR3aa: CASSLEAGFYSNQPQHF; CDR3nt: TGTGCCAGCAGTTTGGAAGCGGGGTTTTATAGCAATCAGCCCCAGCATTTT; j_gene: TRBJ1-5; v_gene: TRBV28; abundance: few; d_gene: .
CDR3aa: CASSLPRVLNQPQHF; CDR3nt: TGTGCCAGCAGCCTCCCTCGGGTCCTCAATCAGCCCCAGCATTTT; j_gene: TRBJ1-5; v_gene: TRBV28; abundance: few; d_gene: .
CDR3aa: CSVLWTQETQYF; CDR3nt: TGCAGCGTGCTGTGGACTCAAGAGACCCAGTACTTC; j_gene: TRBJ2-5; v_gene: TRBV29-1; abundance: .; d_gene: .
CDR3aa: CAWSVRSGQGVSPLHF; CDR3nt: TGTGCCTGGAGTGTTAGGTCGGGACAGGGGGTTTCACCCCTCCACTTT; j_gene: TRBJ1-6; v_gene: TRBV30; abundance: .; d_gene: TRBD1
CDR3aa: CASSRPGNTEAFF; CDR3nt: TGCGCCAGCAGCCGCCCGGGGAACACTGAAGCTTTCTTT; j_gene: TRBJ1-1; v_gene: TRBV4-1; abundance: few; d_gene: .
CDR3aa: CASSVGGRERNEQFF; CDR3nt: TGTGCCAGCAGCGTAGGGGGGAGGGAGAGGAATGAGCAGTTCTTC; j_gene: TRBJ2-1; v_gene: TRBV9; abundance: .; d_gene: TRBD2
CDR3aa: CASSVSAGGVNEQFF; CDR3nt: TGTGCCAGCAGCGTATCAGCGGGGGGAGTCAATGAGCAGTTCTTC; j_gene: TRBJ2-1; v_gene: TRBV9; abundance: .; d_gene: TRBD2
CDR3aa: CASGPNLQVSSPLHF; CDR3nt: TGTGCCAGCGGGCCGAACCTACAGGTATCTTCACCCCTCCACTTT; j_gene: TRBJ1-6; v_gene: TRBV2; abundance: few; d_gene: .
CDR3aa: CACGALGFGDEKLFF; CDR3nt: TGTGCCTGTGGGGCTTTAGGGTTTGGTGATGAAAAACTGTTTTTT; j_gene: TRBJ1-4; v_gene: TRBV30; abundance: few; d_gene: .
CDR3aa: CASSTTGGGQPQHF; CDR3nt: TGTGCCAGCAGTACGACAGGGGGAGGTCAGCCCCAGCATTTT; j_gene: TRBJ1-5; v_gene: TRBV6-5; abundance: .; d_gene: TRBD1
CDR3aa: CASSSDTTNTEAFF; CDR3nt: TGTGCCAGCAGCTCGGACACAACGAACACTGAAGCTTTCTTT; j_gene: TRBJ1-1; v_gene: TRBV7-9; abundance: .; d_gene: .
CDR3aa: CASSFRTGAVMNTEAFF; CDR3nt: TGTGCCAGCAGCTTTCGGACAGGGGCCGTGATGAACACTGAAGCTTTCTTT; j_gene: TRBJ1-1; v_gene: TRBV5-4; abundance: few; d_gene: TRBD1
CDR3aa: CASSSRTGEYEQYF; CDR3nt: TGCGCCAGCAGCTCGAGGACAGGGGAGTACGAGCAGTACTTC; j_gene: TRBJ2-7; v_gene: TRBV5-1; abundance: few; d_gene: TRBD1
CDR3aa: CASSSQGSTDTQYF; CDR3nt: TGTGCCAGCAGCTCACAGGGGTCCACAGATACGCAGTATTTT; j_gene: TRBJ2-3; v_gene: TRBV9; abundance: .; d_gene: TRBD1
CDR3aa: CASSRKTGYQETQYF; CDR3nt: TGCGCCAGCAGCAGAAAGACAGGGTACCAAGAGACCCAGTACTTC; j_gene: TRBJ2-5; v_gene: TRBV5-1; abundance: .; d_gene: TRBD1
CDR3aa: CASSIRDSNQPQHF; CDR3nt: TGTGCCAGTAGTATCAGGGATAGCAATCAGCCCCAGCATTTT; j_gene: TRBJ1-5; v_gene: TRBV19; abundance: .; d_gene: .
CDR3aa: CAIAGEGYGYTF; CDR3nt: TGTGCCATTGCAGGGGAGGGTTATGGCTACACCTTC; j_gene: TRBJ1-2; v_gene: TRBV2; abundance: few; d_gene: .
CDR3aa: CASSKGEWTGELFF; CDR3nt: TGTGCCTCCAGTAAGGGGGAATGGACCGGGGAGCTGTTTTTT; j_gene: TRBJ2-2; v_gene: TRBV30; abundance: .; d_gene: .
CDR3aa: CSVKDYIYEQFF; CDR3nt: TGCAGTGTGAAGGACTATATCTATGAGCAGTTCTTC; j_gene: TRBJ2-1; v_gene: TRBV29-1; abundance: few; d_gene: .
CDR3aa: CASRGSGLGGYEQYF; CDR3nt: TGTGCCAGCAGGGGATCGGGACTAGGGGGCTACGAGCAGTACTTC; j_gene: TRBJ2-7; v_gene: TRBV28; abundance: .; d_gene: TRBD2
CDR3aa: CAISEPAVPADTQYF; CDR3nt: TGTGCCATCAGTGAACCAGCGGTCCCAGCAGATACGCAGTATTTT; j_gene: TRBJ2-3; v_gene: TRBV10-3; abundance: .; d_gene: .
CDR3aa: CASSLTRDSVNTEAFF; CDR3nt: TGTGCCAGCTCACTTACAAGGGACAGCGTGAACACTGAAGCTTTCTTT; j_gene: TRBJ1-1; v_gene: TRBV18; abundance: .; d_gene: TRBD1
CDR3aa: CASSEGAGQETQYF; CDR3nt: TGCGCCAGCAGTGAAGGGGCAGGGCAAGAGACCCAGTACTTC; j_gene: TRBJ2-5; v_gene: TRBV10-1; abundance: few; d_gene: .